The 14 T cell receptor beta chains in this list originate from one sample, sequenced in a study of blood T cell repertoires in COVID-19. Here immunoSEQ multiplex PCR was the method, and the copy in TCRdb shows in-frame clones only, minus some. The sample lists some 45,000 clones; roughly 86% were seen once. The sequencing sample was made of peripheral blood. Every receptor here comes from a man aged 55 to 70 with active COVID-19.

The rearrangement links TRBV7-9 to TRBJ1-1; perhaps TRBD1 as D (5 bases). The CDR3 runs 14 residues. Trimming shortened V by 6 bases and J by 8 bases, and 19 bases separated the two germline ends. CDR1 and CDR2 from the germline V gene are SEHNR and FQNEAQ (reference sequence). DNA for the CDR3: TGTGCCAGCAGTCGAGACAGTAGTCTGGGAGAAGCTTTCTTT. Translated, it gives CASSRDSSLGEAFF.

The genes are TRBV2 and TRBJ2-1; 11 bases line up with TRBD2. With V trimmed by 7 bases and J by 7 bases, 9 bases remained unmatched. Per germline, CDR1 SNHLY and CDR2 FYNNEI. The CDR3 sequence is 15 residues long. The CDR3 loop is CASNRASGGLNEQFF. CDR3 DNA: TGTGCCAGCAACCGGGCTAGCGGGGGGCTAAATGAGCAGTTCTTC.

The J gene is TRBJ1-4, the V gene TRBV5-1; D unresolved. The V end was cut by 5 bases, the J end by 5 bases, with 7 bases between. In germline, CDR1 is SGHRS, CDR2 YFSETQ. CDR3 length: 12 amino acids. In nucleotides, the CDR3 is TGCGCCAGCAGACGAGAGAATGAAAAACTGTTTTTT. Its translation: CASRRENEKLFF.

The chain joins TRBV28 to TRBJ1-4; D might be TRBD1 (6 bases). Germline CDR1 MDHEN, CDR2 SYDVKM. Trimming removed 6 bases from V and 7 bases from J, with 15 bases in between. This CDR3 has 14 amino acids. CDR3 sequence (DNA): TGTGCCAGCAGACCGGGACACAGTCCTGAAAAACTGTTTTTT. It yields the protein CASRPGHSPEKLFF.

The chain uses TRBV19 and TRBJ1-1, with TRBD1 matching 7 bases. Germline V gives CDR1 LNHDA, CDR2 SQIVND (reference sequence). V gave up 5 bases and J gave up 3 bases; unmatched junction bases: 6. CDR3 length: 14 amino acids. The CDR3 nucleotides are TGTGCCAGTAGTCTGACAGGGTCGGACACTGAAGCTTTCTTT. This codes for CASSLTGSDTEAFF. The entire variable domain, with the rest obtained from reference TRBV19 and TRBJ1-1, is as follows: DGGITQSPKYLFRKEGQNVTLSCEQNLNHDAMYWYRQDPGQGLRLIYYSQIVNDFQKGDIAEGYSVSREKKESFPLTVTSAQKNPTAFYLCASSLTGSDTEAFFGQGTRLTVV.

The chain couples TRBV4-3 to TRBJ2-3; 13 bases are a match to TRBD2. The germline V gene encodes CDR1 LGHNA and CDR2 YSLEER. V shed 9 bases, J shed 0 bases, and the junction held 9 bases outside the gene matches. This CDR3 comprises 17 residues. The DNA for the CDR3 is TGCGCCAGGGCGGGGAAACTAGCGGGGGGGAGCACAGATACGCAGTATTTT. Translating gives CARAGKLAGGSTDTQYF.

The chain carries TRBV10-3 and TRBJ2-1; tentatively, D is TRBD1 (6 bases). Trimming cost V 0 bases and J 7 bases, with 7 bases left between them. Germline CDR1 ENHRY, CDR2 SYGVKD. The CDR3 extends over 13 amino acids. As DNA, the CDR3 is TGTGCCATCAGTGAGTCGAGGGGGAATGAGCAGTTCTTC. Amino acids: CAISESRGNEQFF.

The rearrangement links TRBV28 to TRBJ2-5; 8 bases are shared with TRBD1. This CDR3 spans 16 amino acids. Germline values: CDR1 MDHEN, CDR2 SYDVKM. V was clipped by 3 bases and J by 2 bases; unmatched bases: 8. The CDR3 is CASSFRQGQGQETQYF. The CDR3 DNA follows: TGTGCCAGCAGTTTCCGACAGGGGCAAGGACAAGAGACCCAGTACTTC.

This clone was detected only a few times. J is TRBJ1-5 and V is TRBV19; D call uncertain. Germline CDR1 is LNHDA and CDR2 is SQIVND (reference sequence). Trimming cost V 8 bases and J 4 bases, with 12 bases left between them. The CDR3 loop spans 13 amino acids. CDR3 in DNA: TGTGCCAGTGAACCGCAGTGGAATCAGCCCCAGCATTTT. This translates into CASEPQWNQPQHF.

V and J are TRBV4-1 and TRBJ1-2; D remains ambiguous. CDR1 is MGHRA and CDR2 is YSYEKL in the germline V gene. The ends were cut back, 1 base at V and 9 bases at J, with 6 bases in the middle. CDR3 size: 11 residues. Here the CDR3 DNA reads TGCGCCAGCAGCCAAGGCGTTAGCTACACCTTC. Translation: CASSQGVSYTF.

CDR3 loop: CASRSSGTSGINGELFF. The CDR3 coding sequence is TGTGCCAGCAGGTCCTCCGGGACTAGCGGGATTAACGGGGAGCTGTTTTTT. J is TRBJ2-2 and V is TRBV28; TRBD2 aligns across 13 bases. V lost 6 bases, J lost 7 bases, and 11 bases stayed unmatched. From germline, CDR1 is MDHEN and CDR2 SYDVKM. This CDR3 is 17 amino acids long. The full variable domain, completed using reference TRBV28 and TRBJ2-2, is DVKVTQSSRYLVKRTGEKVFLECVQDMDHENMFWYRQDPGLGLRLIYFSYDVKMKEKGDIPEGYSVSREKKERFSLILESASTNQTSMYLCASRSSGTSGINGELFFGEGSRLTVL.

The chain joins TRBV4-1 to TRBJ2-7, with D maybe TRBD2 (6 bases). The CDR3 runs to 14 residues. Trimming cost V 1 base and J 4 bases, with 11 bases left between them. From germline, CDR1 is MGHRA and CDR2 YSYEKL. The CDR3 sequence is CASSQVSRGYEQYF. CDR3 nucleotide sequence: TGCGCCAGCAGCCAAGTAAGCCGGGGGTACGAGCAGTACTTC.

This chain links TRBV3-1 (or the pseudogene TRBV3-2) with TRBJ2-7; TRBD1 agrees at 11 bases. The V gene end was trimmed by 3 bases and the J gene end by 3 bases; junction bases not matched to a gene: 4. Germline V lookup: CDR1 LGHDT, CDR2 YNNKEL (reference sequence). This CDR3 region has 15 residues. The CDR3: CASSQWGTGGYEQYF. For the CDR3, the DNA is TGTGCCAGCAGCCAGTGGGGGACAGGGGGCTACGAGCAGTACTTC.

The chain recombines TRBV6-5 with TRBJ2-5; 14 bases line up with TRBD2. J gave up 0 bases and V 4 bases, and 1 base lay outside the gene matches. Germline V CDR1 and CDR2: MNHEY, SVGAGI. This CDR3 contains 16 residues. CDR3 sequence reads: CASSSTSGRDQETQYF. CDR3 nucleotides: TGTGCCAGCAGTTCGACTAGCGGGAGGGACCAAGAGACCCAGTACTTC.